This record looks at one TCR beta chain sequence and its context. The antigen is undetermined. This entry belongs to a study of CD8 T cells in ankylosing spondylitis. This CDR3 contains 14 residues. Germline-derived CDR1 and CDR2 are MNHNS and SASEGT. V lost 1 base and J lost 10; bases outside the gene matches: 4. Points from the study as a whole: Relatively scarce in peripheral blood, disease-linked clones were CD8+. Significant enrichment of disease-linked clones was reportedly seen in matched ankylosing spondylitis synovial fluid. One TCR beta motif, made up of under ten highly homologous variants, appeared characteristic of ankylosing spondylitis blood.

Library preparation for TCR beta used quantitative 5'-RACE with molecular barcodes. TCRdb reanalysed the 5' RACE reads using MiXCR and keeps one entry per CDR3 protein. The top ten clones hold around 3% of a sample with roughly 130,000 distinct CDR3 sequences, roughly an eighth of them seen once. This chain uses TRBV6-1 with TRBJ2-7, with 13 bases lining up with TRBD2. The TCR originated in a female donor with ankylosing spondylitis or in good health (not recorded which). Input material: blood, either unsorted or a sorted T cell fraction (not recorded which). The CDR3 loop is CASSEGTSGSSQYF. CDR3 coding DNA: TGTGCCAGCAGTGAAGGGACTAGCGGGAGTAGTCAGTACTTC.